The 30 T cell receptor beta chains below were found in one sample sequenced in a study of blood T cell repertoires in COVID-19. The protocol was immunoSEQ multiplex PCR, while the TCRdb copy is restricted to in-frame clones and leaves out a portion. The repertoire holds tens of thousands of clones, with 87% as singletons. The sequencing sample was made of peripheral blood. The receptors here all came from a human donor with active COVID-19. The donor label of this sample is uncertain.

The CDR3: CASKGTSGGQFF. CDR3 nucleotides: TGTGCCAGCAAAGGGACTAGCGGGGGGCAGTTCTTC. This sequence joins TRBV28 and TRBJ2-1; 14 positions agree with TRBD2. The germline V gene has CDR1 MDHEN and CDR2 SYDVKM. The CDR3 has 12 amino acids. The ends lost 7 bases at V and 12 bases at J; junction bases unmatched: 2.

This chain joins TRBV7-9 and TRBJ2-2, with 7 nucleotides matching TRBD1. J was trimmed by 0 bases and V by 1 base; bases with no gene match: 2. The CDR3 runs 16 residues. Germline CDR1 reads SEHNR; CDR2 reads FQNEAQ (reference sequence). CDR3 sequence reads: CASSLGTGSNTGELFF. CDR3 coding DNA: TGTGCCAGCAGCTTAGGGACAGGCTCGAACACCGGGGAGCTGTTTTTT.

The V gene is TRBV7-9, the J gene TRBJ2-1; 10 nucleotides agree with TRBD1. The ends lost 5 bases at V and 1 base at J; junction bases unmatched: 5. Germline assignment: CDR1 SEHNR and CDR2 FQNEAQ (reference sequence). This CDR3 spans 16 amino acids. For the CDR3, the DNA is TGTGCCAGCAGCAAACGGACAGGGGGATCCTACAATGAGCAGTTCTTC. This encodes CASSKRTGGSYNEQFF.

The chain is built from TRBV13 and TRBJ2-1; 12 bases match TRBD2. V gave up 6 bases and J gave up 10 bases; unmatched junction bases: 22. Germline V gene sequence: CDR1 PRHDT, CDR2 FYEKMQ (reference sequence). CDR3 length: 19 residues. The CDR3: CASSYRDSGPLAGGDEQFF. CDR3 coding DNA: TGTGCCAGCAGTTACCGGGACAGCGGACCCCTAGCGGGAGGGGACGAGCAGTTCTTC.

This clone has more than one count but fewer than ten. The rearrangement links TRBV7-9 to TRBJ1-1; 8 bases are shared with TRBD1. Germline values: CDR1 SEHNR, CDR2 FQNEAQ (reference sequence). J was trimmed by 5 bases and V by 4 bases; bases with no gene match: 12. CDR3 size: 16 residues. CDR3: CASSSGQGQWGTEAFF. The CDR3 coding sequence is TGTGCCAGCAGCTCCGGACAGGGTCAATGGGGGACTGAAGCTTTCTTT.

The J gene is TRBJ2-3, the V gene TRBV28; TRBD2 might be the D (5 bases). CDR3 length: 16 residues. V was cut by 0 bases and J by 3 bases, with 13 bases left in between. Germline-derived CDR1 and CDR2 are MDHEN and SYDVKM. The DNA for the CDR3 is TGTGCCAGCAGTTTATGGGCCGTTGGAGGAACAGATACGCAGTATTTT. It translates to CASSLWAVGGTDTQYF.

The genes are TRBV12-3 or TRBV12-4 and TRBJ2-5; D remains unclear. The CDR3 spans 11 residues. Trimming removed 9 bases at V and 0 bases at J, with 5 bases between. CDR3 region: CASSYQETQYF. As DNA, the CDR3 is TGTGCCAGTAGCTACCAAGAGACCCAGTACTTC.

CDR3 in amino acids: CASSPTDTGATTEAFF. The DNA for the CDR3 is TGTGCCAGCAGTCCGACCGACACAGGGGCGACCACTGAAGCTTTCTTT. The chain recombines TRBV28 with TRBJ1-1; 7 bases match TRBD1. The junction had 13 bases not matched to a gene; V was cut back by 5 bases and J by 4 bases. The CDR3 is made up of 16 amino acids. Germline assignment: CDR1 MDHEN and CDR2 SYDVKM.

This clone was seen once. The V gene is TRBV13, the J gene TRBJ2-7, with TRBD2 matching 9 bases. V trimming: 8 bases; J trimming: 6 bases; junction bases outside the gene matches: 14. From germline, CDR1 is PRHDT and CDR2 FYEKMQ (reference sequence). The CDR3 spans 15 residues. CDR3 nucleotide sequence: TGTGCCAGCGCTGGGACTAGCTTATCTCCGGGCGAGCAGTACTTC. Residues: CASAGTSLSPGEQYF.

The genes are TRBV29-1 and TRBJ2-7; 10 bases match TRBD1. Germline V gene lookup returns CDR1 SQVTM and CDR2 ANQGSEA. Trimming at V came to 4 bases and at J to 5 bases, leaving 2 bases not matched to a gene. The CDR3 totals 12 residues. Here the CDR3 DNA reads TGCAGCGTTGGGGACAGGGGACACGAGCAGTACTTC. This sequence encodes CSVGDRGHEQYF.

The chain has TRBV6-5 and TRBJ2-1; 11 bases match TRBD2. Germline lookup yields CDR1 MNHEY and CDR2 SVGAGI. CDR3 length: 14 residues. Germline trimming cut 6 bases from V and 5 bases from J; bases unmatched to any gene: 3. This CDR3 reads CASSGTSGNNEQFF. In nucleotides, the CDR3 is TGTGCCAGCAGCGGGACTAGCGGAAACAATGAGCAGTTCTTC.

Details on this clone: The same CDR3 is also encoded by other DNA sequences in this sample. The CDR3 nucleotides are TGTGCCAGCAGTTACCGCCAGGCCTACGAGCAGTACTTC. It translates to CASSYRQAYEQYF. The chain uses TRBV6-5 and TRBJ2-7; D gene ambiguous. From germline, CDR1 is MNHEY and CDR2 SVGAGI. Trimming shortened V by 2 bases and J by 2 bases, and 7 bases separated the two germline ends. The CDR3 extends over 13 amino acids.

This clone appeared a few times. For the CDR3, the DNA is TGTGCCAGCAGTAGGGGCGGGGAGACTAACTATGGCTACACCTTC. Its translation: CASSRGGETNYGYTF. The rearrangement links TRBV5-5 to TRBJ1-2; possible D gene TRBD1, 5 bases. Germline CDR1 and CDR2: SGHKS and YYEKEE (reference sequence). The ends were cut back, 5 bases at V and 0 bases at J, with 14 bases in the middle. This CDR3 is 15 amino acids long.

The chain has TRBV19 and TRBJ2-2; 11 bases are a match to TRBD2. CDR3 size: 18 residues. With V trimmed by 5 bases and J by 2 bases, 10 bases remained unmatched. Looked up from germline, CDR1 is LNHDA and CDR2 is SQIVND (reference sequence). The DNA for the CDR3 is TGTGCCAGTAGTCCCTCATGGACTAGCGGGTATAACACCGGGGAGCTGTTTTTT. Encoded protein: CASSPSWTSGYNTGELFF.

Concerning this clone itself: One end of the junction fails to match germline, which may point to a read error. The chain joins TRBV5-1 to TRBJ2-7, with 9 positions matching TRBD2. This CDR3 comprises 14 residues. Germline V gene lookup returns CDR1 SGHRS and CDR2 YFSETQ. The CDR3 protein is CASSSGTSSHEQYF. The CDR3 bases are TGCGCCAGCAGCTCCGGGACTAGCTCCCACGAGCAGTACTTC.

The J gene is TRBJ2-7, the V gene TRBV23-1; TRBD2 agrees at 8 bases. TRBV23-1 is known as an ORF, though its function is uncertain. The junction had 9 bases not matched to a gene; V was cut back by 1 base and J by 4 bases. The CDR3 contains 16 residues. This CDR3 is CASSQCPTAGEYEQYF. CDR3 nucleotides: TGCGCCAGCAGTCAATGCCCCACAGCGGGAGAATACGAGCAGTACTTC.

The V and J genes are TRBV30 and TRBJ1-1, with D perhaps TRBD1 (5 bases). The CDR3 is made up of 13 amino acids. V lost 7 bases to trimming and J lost 8 bases, with 20 bases between them. Germline values: CDR1 GTSNPN, CDR2 SVGIG (reference sequence). The CDR3, as DNA: TGTGCCTACTCACTTTCTGAACAGGTGGAAGCTTTCTTT. Protein: CAYSLSEQVEAFF.

The CDR3 is CASRLFGRVGHRELFF. The CDR3 coding sequence is TGTGCCAGCAGACTCTTTGGAAGGGTGGGGCACCGGGAGCTGTTTTTT. The chain carries TRBV27 and TRBJ2-2; D might be TRBD1 (5 bases). Germline values: CDR1 MNHEY, CDR2 SMNVEV (reference sequence). This CDR3 contains 16 residues. Between the trimmed V and J ends, which lost 6 bases and 9 bases, there was a span of 23 bases.

This clone appeared a few times. The chain carries TRBV18 and TRBJ2-7, with D tentatively TRBD1 (6 bases). This CDR3 has 12 amino acids. The V gene lost 6 bases and the J gene lost 3 bases, with 9 bases spanning the gap. Per germline, CDR1 KGHSH and CDR2 LQKENI. CDR3 coding DNA: TGTGCCAGCTCCCGGGACAACTACGAGCAGTACTTC. Its translation is CASSRDNYEQYF. Looking up the rest from reference TRBV18 and TRBJ2-7 gives the full variable domain: NAGVMQNPRHLVRRRGQEARLRCSPMKGHSHVYWYRQLPEEGLKFMVYLQKENIIDESGMPKERFSAEFPKEGPSILRIQQVVRGDSAAYFCASSRDNYEQYFGPGTRLTVT.

This clone was detected only once. J is TRBJ2-5 and V is TRBV5-1, with 7 bases lining up with TRBD1. The CDR3 spans 14 residues. Germline CDR1 reads SGHRS; CDR2 reads YFSETQ. Unmatched junction bases numbered 4, after V lost 4 bases and J lost 1 base. The CDR3 DNA reads TGCGCCAGCAGCCCCGGGACAGCCCAAGAGACCCAGTACTTC. It specifies CASSPGTAQETQYF.

The chain carries TRBV4-2 and TRBJ2-1, with a possible D match to TRBD2 (5 bases). V gave up 2 bases and J gave up 8 bases, with 13 bases separating them. The CDR3 length is 14 residues. Germline V gene lookup returns CDR1 LGHNA and CDR2 YNFKEQ. The CDR3 DNA sequence: TGTGCCAGCAGCCAATCACCGGGAAGGGATGAGCAGTTCTTC. As protein: CASSQSPGRDEQFF.

The rearrangement uses TRBV5-1 and TRBJ1-4; weak D call: TRBD1 (5 bases). The V end was cut by 2 bases, the J end by 5 bases, with 13 bases between. The CDR3 has 15 amino acids. Germline V gives CDR1 SGHRS, CDR2 YFSETQ. The CDR3 is CASSLSMRDNEKLFF. As DNA, the CDR3 is TGCGCCAGCAGCTTAAGTATGCGGGACAATGAAAAACTGTTTTTT. The variable domain in full, with the rest retrieved from reference TRBV5-1 and TRBJ1-4, is KAGVTQTPRYLIKTRGQQVTLSCSPISGHRSVSWYQQTPGQGLQFLFEYFSETQRNKGNFPGRFSGRQFSNSRSEMNVSTLELGDSALYLCASSLSMRDNEKLFFGSGTQLSVL.

This clone has a single count. The V call is TRBV24-1, the J call TRBJ1-5; maybe TRBD1 (5 bases). The V and J ends lost 4 bases and 9 bases respectively, with 12 bases between them. This CDR3 contains 13 residues. Germline V gives CDR1 KGHDR, CDR2 SFDVKD. The CDR3 sequence: CATSETGMMPQHF. CDR3 in DNA: TGTGCCACCAGTGAAACAGGAATGATGCCCCAGCATTTT.

The rearrangement uses TRBV6-6 and TRBJ1-4; D unclear. V was clipped by 6 bases and J by 0 bases, with 8 bases between them. The germline CDR1 and CDR2 sequences are MNHNY and SVGAGI (reference sequence). The CDR3 spans 14 residues. The CDR3: CASSDTATNEKLFF. The CDR3 DNA reads TGTGCCAGCAGCGATACGGCAACTAATGAAAAACTGTTTTTT.

The gene calls are TRBV5-1 and TRBJ2-1; 10 bases map to TRBD2. The CDR3 covers 16 residues. V shed 0 bases and J 4 bases; nucleotides not matched to a gene: 4. Germline V gives CDR1 SGHRS, CDR2 YFSETQ. The chain's CDR3 is CASSLDAAGGYNEQFF. In DNA, the CDR3 is TGCGCCAGCAGCTTGGATGCAGCGGGAGGGTACAATGAGCAGTTCTTC.

Only one count was recorded for this clone. The chain uses TRBV19 and TRBJ1-5, with 7 bases identical to TRBD1. Germline trimming cut 4 bases from V and 7 bases from J; bases unmatched to any gene: 7. CDR3 length: 14 residues. Germline CDR1 and CDR2: LNHDA and SQIVND (reference sequence). CDR3 coding DNA: TGTGCCAGTAGTACCACAGGGGATTTCCAGCCCCAGCATTTT. This encodes CASSTTGDFQPQHF.

The J gene is TRBJ2-1, the V gene TRBV19; D is perhaps TRBD1 (5 bases). Germline V gives CDR1 LNHDA, CDR2 SQIVND (reference sequence). This CDR3 has 13 amino acids. V lost 5 bases and J lost 7, with 12 bases in between. CDR3 protein: CASSLIQDNEQFF. CDR3 nucleotides: TGTGCCAGTAGTCTAATACAGGATAATGAGCAGTTCTTC.

The chain combines TRBV19 with TRBJ2-1; D gene uncertain. Trimming left V 9 bases short and J 3 bases short, with 12 bases between. This CDR3 is 13 amino acids long. Germline values: CDR1 LNHDA, CDR2 SQIVND (reference sequence). The CDR3 here is CASRPRNYNEQFF. The CDR3 region has the DNA TGTGCCAGCCGACCCAGGAACTACAATGAGCAGTTCTTC.

The chain employs TRBV21-1 and TRBJ2-2; the table calls TRBD2, which could not be checked here. TRBV21-1 is annotated as a pseudogene. This CDR3 is built from 23 residues. In DNA, the CDR3 is TGTGCCAGCAGCAATTGTTTCTTGGTCTTTGTCCCGGTTAAGGGGAGGGGCACCGGGGAGCTGTTTTTT. Protein product: CASSNCFLVFVPVKGRGTGELFF.

This chain uses TRBV28 with TRBJ1-1; D is possibly TRBD1 (6 bases). This CDR3 has 13 residues. Trimming stripped 2 bases from V and 5 bases from J, with 9 bases between. Germline values: CDR1 MDHEN, CDR2 SYDVKM. The CDR3 here is CASSLQGGTEAFF. DNA for the CDR3: TGTGCCAGCAGTTTACAAGGGGGTACTGAAGCTTTCTTT.